The clone carrying this T cell receptor beta chain turned up a few times. The antigen remains undetermined. These data come from a study of vaccination and CD4 T cells after COVID-19. Overall study: Convalescent donors: six male, four female; seven Caucasian, two Asian, one multiracial, two Hispanic.

Treatment noted: approximately nine-day PBMC culture with coronavirus spike peptide pools or control peptides (ViraFEST assay). Cultured CD4+ T cell DNA was sequenced using the Oncomine TCR Beta short-read assay. A single record per CDR3 protein comes from TCRdb applying MiXCR to the PCR reads. This table holds fewer than 13,000 distinct CDR3 sequences, 40% to 50% found once. Specimen: CD4+ T cells from blood, cultured in vitro. The TCR was taken from a human donor who had recovered from COVID-19.

The CDR3 DNA sequence: TGTGCCAGCAGCCCGAAGCGCAGAAGACAGGGATGGTACACCGGGGAGCTGTTTTTT. Translated, it gives CASSPKRRRQGWYTGELFF. The chain combines TRBV7-2 with TRBJ2-2; 7 nucleotides line up with TRBD1. Germline V gene lookup returns CDR1 SGHTA and CDR2 FQGNSA. Trimming took 5 bases from V and 3 from J; bases not matched to a gene: 18. CDR3 length: 19 residues.